This TCR beta chain was obtained from a study of T cells in Graves' hyperthyroidism and ophthalmopathy (dated 2019 in TCRdb). Describing the broader study: Peripheral blood samples were taken at initial diagnosis, before any treatment was given. To identify distinguishing TCR V-J signatures, a discovery cohort of around 100 patients was used, comprising 40 to 45 with Graves' ophthalmopathy and 57 with stable Graves' hyperthyroidism. An independent validation cohort of under 20 hyperthyroidism patients and about 15 patients who later progressed to ophthalmopathy tested prospective prediction of ophthalmopathy. The 75 to 100 discovery patients were divided at random into training and test sets in a 7:3 ratio. In roughly six Graves' hyperthyroidism patients, the study also compared T-cell repertoires from thyroid tissue with T-cell repertoires from blood. Once sampling was done, hyperthyroidism patients were given methimazole at a starting dose of 30 mg daily, whereas ophthalmopathy patients were given high-dose intravenous methylprednisolone. The paper describes TCR Vbeta CDR3 sequencing of 140 or so peripheral blood samples, made up of around 41 ophthalmopathy patients, approximately 73 hyperthyroidism patients and roughly 17 progressor patients.

The TCR beta CDR3 regions were amplified from the RNA transcripts. The TCR CDR3 was subjected to a first round of RT-PCR using the HTBI primer set and the Qiagen OneStep RT-PCR kit. A second multiplex PCR round built the libraries, followed by size selection and purification. The libraries were sequenced on an Illumina HiSeq2000 using paired-end 100 bp reads. In the authors' own workflow: SOAPnuke was used to process the raw data, removing reads that contained adapters or uncalled bases, had a mean Phred below 15, or lacked an exact match to the constant primer or identifier. High-quality paired reads were merged using COPE v1.2.5, and each unique nucleotide sequence was defined as a clonotype. Clonotypes were aligned to IMGT TRBV, TRBD and TRBJ reference segments using MiTCR v1.1. Only V-J combinations with frequency above 0.0001, covering approximately 99% of repertoires, were analysed. A TCS score was defined as the ratio between F50 (clonal expansion) and ExV (chaos), using BLOSUM62-based TCRdist between CDR3 peptides within each V-J. Welch's t-statistics and random forest reduced just over 500 V-J features to 10 to 15, which were used in a naive Bayes classifier (R e1071). Clones were called with MiXCR by TCRdb after fastp trimmed the public reads at Q25, and only in-frame beta chains were retained. Entries that share a CDR3 protein sequence are merged under the most common genes and DNA. TCRdb's processing, not the study's, gives the V and J calls here. In this sample the table shows 500,000 to 750,000 distinct CDR3 sequences, approximately 14% of which occur a single time. The ten largest clones capture about 7% of the sample.

Stable Graves' hyperthyroidism was defined as the absence of progression to ophthalmopathy over 18 months of follow-up. Hyperthyroidism patients were aged 18 to 65 years and newly diagnosed, with disease duration of less than 2 months. Any patient with an uncontrolled infection, another autoimmune disease, pregnancy or lactation was excluded. Diagnoses relied on clinical symptoms, serum thyroxine and TRAb, thyroid ultrasound and orbital computed tomography. Ficoll-Paque density gradient centrifugation was used to isolate PBMCs from about 9.4 ml of fresh peripheral blood. Total RNA was extracted with Trizol reagent, and quality was checked on an Agilent 2100 Bioanalyzer. Here is what the overall study found, with its caveats: Most expanded thyroid clonotypes (frequency above 0.001) were also detected in blood, suggesting blood repertoires may reflect thyroid immune responses. Sample size was not statistically predetermined, and investigators were not blinded to group allocation. In validation, progression to ophthalmopathy was predicted by the model with around 70% sensitivity and 72.22% specificity, a median of approximately 6.5 months before onset. A 13 V-J signature model separated ophthalmopathy from stable hyperthyroidism, with around 90% sensitivity and 81.08% specificity in cross-validation and 80%/75% in testing.

The sample holds a few counts of this clonotype. This clone's antigen is unknown. No qualities accompany the bases; no much larger clone lies one base away. This receptor was taken from a woman aged 25-40 years with Graves' hyperthyroidism. The sample taken for sequencing was blood.

The bases are TGTGCCAGCAGCCATGGGTCGGGAGCACCCAAGTTAGCTAACTATGGCTACACCTTC. Its product reads: CASSHGSGAPKLANYGYTF. The V and J segments used are TRBV5-8 and TRBJ1-2; the D gene identity is not certain. From the cysteine up to the phenylalanine, the CDR3 has a length of 19 residues. Of all the DNA, just the CDR3 is kept, 57 bases in frame from base 1. The CDR1 and CDR2 encoded by the germline V gene are SGHTS and YDEGEE. Relative to germline, V is 4 bases shorter and J is 0 bases shorter, with 25 bases between their ends. The full variable domain, with segments outside the CDR3 supplied by the reference TRBV5-8 and TRBJ1-2 proteins, appears as EAGVTQSPTHLIKTRGQQATLRCSPISGHTSVYWYQQALGLGLQFLLWYDEGEERNRGNFPPRFSGRQFPNYSSELNVNALELEDSALYLCASSHGSGAPKLANYGYTFGSGTRLTVV.